A selection of T cell receptor beta chains follows, all from one sample in a study of blood T cell repertoires in COVID-19. Assay used: immunoSEQ multiplex PCR; TCRdb lists only in-frame clones, some missing. The table has tens of thousands of clones, 70% to 85% seen once; the top ten hold roughly 2.5%. Source material: peripheral blood. Receptor source: a woman aged 60-70 years with acute or convalescent COVID-19. The conserved cysteine and the conserved F or W are not part of the CDR3 here. Fields, in order: CDR3 length, J gene, clone size, V gene, CDR3 protein. Expanded clones get a size class; other rows say once, few or many, or leave the size out.

CDR3 length: 15
J gene: TRBJ1-1
clone size: NA
V gene: TRBV30
CDR3 protein: AWSSPYRGIENTEAF

CDR3 length: 11
J gene: TRBJ1-2
clone size: NA
V gene: TRBV7-2
CDR3 protein: ASSWDSDYGYT

CDR3 length: 13
J gene: TRBJ1-1
clone size: NA
V gene: TRBV6-5
CDR3 protein: ASRDRGRLNTEAF

CDR3 length: 16
J gene: TRBJ2-3
clone size: NA
V gene: TRBV7-2
CDR3 protein: ASSRGLAGGWGTDTQY

CDR3 length: 13
J gene: TRBJ1-5
clone size: few
V gene: TRBV2
CDR3 protein: ASRKDRDSHQPQH

CDR3 length: 12
J gene: TRBJ1-1
clone size: NA
V gene: TRBV19
CDR3 protein: ASSLEGVRTEAF

CDR3 length: 11
J gene: TRBJ2-7
clone size: NA
V gene: TRBV10-3
CDR3 protein: AIARQGADEQY

CDR3 length: 12
J gene: TRBJ1-5
clone size: once
V gene: TRBV11-2
CDR3 protein: ASSLQGSNQPQH

CDR3 length: 12
J gene: TRBJ1-2
clone size: NA
V gene: TRBV19
CDR3 protein: ASSIERTAYGYT

CDR3 length: 13
J gene: TRBJ1-5
clone size: once
V gene: TRBV5-8
CDR3 protein: ASSLTTGDNQPQH

CDR3 length: 13
J gene: TRBJ2-1
clone size: NA
V gene: TRBV13
CDR3 protein: ASSPQLAAHNEQF

CDR3 length: 12
J gene: TRBJ1-3
clone size: NA
V gene: TRBV28
CDR3 protein: ASSSTGSGNTIY

CDR3 length: 12
J gene: TRBJ2-1
clone size: NA
V gene: TRBV19
CDR3 protein: ASRLRGGNNEQF

CDR3 length: 12
J gene: TRBJ1-1
clone size: NA
V gene: TRBV6-5
CDR3 protein: ASRSRGTNTEAF

CDR3 length: 14
J gene: TRBJ2-2
clone size: NA
V gene: TRBV3-1/TRBV3-2
CDR3 protein: ASSQVRLPNTGELF

CDR3 length: 15
J gene: TRBJ1-4
clone size: NA
V gene: TRBV4-1
CDR3 protein: ASSQESAASTNEKLF